One TCR beta chain is described in this entry. Its target is unknown. The sample originates from a study of cytomegalovirus exposure and HLA in healthy donors. Study-level background: Of several hundred genotyped donors, around 80% grouped in the Caucasian-associated ancestry cluster. General study findings and limits: Generally TCR sequences proved uncommon, though certain public TCRs appeared in numerous donors. Exclusion as indistinguishable affected some V segments, including TRBV6-2 and TRBV6-3. In an earlier analysis, productive rearrangement rates for most beta V segments clustered near 87% or 30%.

PCR primers comprised 60 Vbeta and 13 Jbeta primers. Sequencing used immunoSEQ multiplex PCR; TCRdb keeps in-frame clones, though not all of them. The sample holds approximately 140,000 clones, roughly four fifths seen once. CDR1 is ENHRY, CDR2 SYGVKD, per germline. CDR3 length equals 15 residues. J was trimmed by 1 base and V by 10 bases; bases with no gene match: 10. This clonotype was obtained from a woman aged 40 to 50 in good health and CMV-seronegative. This chain joins TRBV10-3 and TRBJ2-3, with 8 bases fitting TRBD1. Sequencing input: PBMCs. The chain's CDR3 is CATCRSTGGTDTQYF. In DNA form, the CDR3 reads TGTGCCACCTGCCGGTCGACAGGGGGCACAGATACGCAGTATTTT.